This TCR beta chain stems from a study of T cells after yellow fever vaccination. TCRdb re-called the 5' RACE reads with MiXCR, one entry per CDR3 protein. The table shows roughly 120,000 distinct CDR3 sequences, with 8% to 9.5% occurring only once. This clonotype has a count of ten or more. The V end lost 6 bases, the J end lost 1 base, and 12 bases lay between the germline ends. There are 14 residues in the CDR3. The germline V gene has CDR1 LGHNA and CDR2 YNFKEQ. Source: CD8+ T cells sorted from PBMCs, taken 45 days after the yellow fever booster vaccination. V usage is TRBV4-2 and J usage is TRBJ2-5; TRBD2 might be the D (5 bases). The origin of this receptor is a man aged 25 to 40 who received the YFV17D yellow fever vaccine. Written as DNA, the CDR3 is TGTGCCAGCAGTCCCCCAGGAGGCCAAGAGACCCAGTACTTC. This gives the protein CASSPPGGQETQYF.